The 31 T cell receptor beta chains given below trace back to one sample, sequenced in a study of T cell changes during pregnancy in multiple sclerosis. Assay: immunoSEQ multiplex PCR; the TCRdb copy retains only in-frame clones and omits some. The repertoire includes approximately 61,000 clones, roughly 88% of them detected once, and around 1.6% sits in the top ten. Sequencing was performed on peripheral blood, taken in the first trimester of pregnancy. The receptors here all came from a female donor with multiple sclerosis, enrolled in a pregnancy study.

This clone was counted only a few times. The chain employs TRBV11-1 and TRBJ1-1; D possibly corresponds to TRBD1 (5 bases). The CDR3 consists of 14 residues. The V gene lost 6 bases and the J gene lost 5 bases, with 16 bases spanning the gap. The V gene's germline CDR1 is SGHAT and CDR2 FQDESV (reference sequence). In DNA, the CDR3 is TGTGCCAGCAGTTCACCGGGACTGGTGACTGAAGCTTTCTTT. The encoded protein is CASSSPGLVTEAFF.

This clone was counted a single time. The rearrangement links TRBV19 to TRBJ1-5; D might be TRBD1 (6 bases). This CDR3 is 15 amino acids long. CDR1 and CDR2 (germline): LNHDA, SQIVND (reference sequence). V dropped 4 bases and J dropped 2 bases, with 12 bases sitting between them. In nucleotides, the CDR3 is TGTGCCAGTAGTAAGGGGGGGCTTGGCAATCAGCCCCAGCATTTT. Translation: CASSKGGLGNQPQHF.

The V call is TRBV5-1, the J call TRBJ2-5; 9 positions match TRBD2. CDR3 size: 16 residues. In germline, CDR1 is SGHRS, CDR2 YFSETQ. After removal of 0 bases from V and 1 base from J, the junction contained 4 bases not matched to a gene. The CDR3 DNA follows: TGCGCCAGCAGCTTGGGACTAGCGGCGACCCAAGAGACCCAGTACTTC. It is translated as CASSLGLAATQETQYF.

The CDR3 DNA reads TGTGCCGCGTCCGGGACAAGCACAGATACGCAGTATTTT. Its translation: CAASGTSTDTQYF. The V call is TRBV6-5, the J call TRBJ2-3; tentatively, D is TRBD1 (6 bases). The CDR3 has 13 residues. V was shortened by 11 bases and J by 0 bases, with 12 bases between the two germline ends. The germline gives CDR1 MNHEY, CDR2 SVGAGI.

The chain links TRBV27 to TRBJ1-1; no clear D gene. Germline lookup yields CDR1 MNHEY and CDR2 SMNVEV (reference sequence). The CDR3 consists of 13 residues. V was cut by 5 bases and J by 1 base, with 8 bases left in between. The CDR3 nucleotides are TGTGCCAGCAGTACACCGCAGAACACTGAAGCTTTCTTT. Translation: CASSTPQNTEAFF.

In this sample, this clone turned up once. The genes are TRBV29-1 and TRBJ2-3, with TRBD2 matching 13 bases. From germline, CDR1 is SQVTM and CDR2 ANQGSEA. Trimming at V came to 6 bases and at J to 5 bases, leaving 5 bases not matched to a gene. The CDR3 has 14 residues. The DNA of the CDR3 is TGCAGCGTGACTAGCGGGAGGAAGGTAGATACGCAGTATTTT. Its protein is CSVTSGRKVDTQYF.

V and J are TRBV5-1 and TRBJ2-3, with 8 bases matching TRBD1. Germline-derived CDR1 and CDR2 are SGHRS and YFSETQ. The CDR3 is 14 residues long. V was pared by 4 bases and J by 1 base, with 2 bases of the junction left unmatched. In DNA form, the CDR3 reads TGCGCCAGCAGCCAACAGGGGGGCACAGATACGCAGTATTTT. Translating gives CASSQQGGTDTQYF.

The chain carries TRBV20-1 and TRBJ2-1; 7 bases are shared with TRBD2. Trimming took 4 bases from V and 10 from J; bases not matched to a gene: 4. The CDR3 covers 11 residues. Germline V lookup: CDR1 DFQATT, CDR2 SNEGSKA (reference sequence). The CDR3 is CSANSAGEQFF. Here the CDR3 DNA reads TGCAGTGCTAACTCAGCGGGGGAGCAGTTCTTC.

V and J are TRBV2 and TRBJ2-1, with 9 bases matching TRBD2. The CDR3 runs 14 residues. V dropped 6 bases and J dropped 8; count of bases not matched to a gene: 8. CDR1 and CDR2 from the germline V gene are SNHLY and FYNNEI. CDR3 sequence reads: CASRPGLAGYEQFF. CDR3 in DNA: TGTGCCAGCAGGCCGGGACTAGCAGGGTATGAGCAGTTCTTC.

The chain carries TRBV10-3 and TRBJ2-2, with 9 bases lining up with TRBD2. This CDR3 region has 16 residues. V lost 6 bases and J lost 5; bases outside the gene matches: 10. Germline V gives CDR1 ENHRY, CDR2 SYGVKD. The CDR3 DNA is TGTGCCATCAGGGATCCGGGACTAGCTAGTACCGGGGAGCTGTTTTTT. It yields the protein CAIRDPGLASTGELFF.

This clone came up a few times. The chain recombines TRBV4-2 with TRBJ1-1; D is unclear. The CDR3 covers 14 residues. Trimming took off 1 base at V and 5 bases at J, with 11 bases between the two ends. Germline V gene lookup returns CDR1 LGHNA and CDR2 YNFKEQ. CDR3 nucleotides: TGTGCCAGCAGCCAAGTGGAAGGAGATACTGAAGCTTTCTTT. It codes for CASSQVEGDTEAFF.

V usage is TRBV7-2 and J usage is TRBJ1-5; the match to TRBD1 covers 9 bases. V dropped 5 bases and J dropped 6; count of bases not matched to a gene: 11. CDR3 length equals 16 residues. Germline values: CDR1 SGHTA, CDR2 FQGNSA. The CDR3 reads CASSPATGGFGQPQHF. The CDR3 nucleotides read TGTGCCAGCAGCCCTGCAACAGGGGGCTTTGGTCAGCCCCAGCATTTT.

The chain couples TRBV30 to TRBJ2-7; TRBD2 matches at 11 bases. Per the germline V gene, CDR1 is GTSNPN and CDR2 is SVGIG (reference sequence). This CDR3 is built from 17 residues. With 3 bases clipped from V and 3 bases from J, the junction kept 13 bases outside the gene matches. CDR3 protein: CAWRPETGTSGYYEQYF. The CDR3 DNA follows: TGTGCCTGGAGACCTGAAACCGGGACTAGCGGCTACTACGAGCAGTACTTC.

The V gene is TRBV5-4, the J gene TRBJ2-3; D is uncertain. Germline-derived CDR1 and CDR2 are SGHNT and YYREEE (reference sequence). CDR3 length equals 15 residues. Trimming shortened V by 1 base and J by 5 bases, and 14 bases separated the two germline ends. In DNA form, the CDR3 reads TGTGCCAGCAGCTTGTCCGCCCTATCGTTAGATACGCAGTATTTT. Encoded protein: CASSLSALSLDTQYF.

V and J are TRBV7-2 and TRBJ2-7, with 9 bases aligning to TRBD2. J lost 4 bases, V lost 4 bases, and 14 bases had no gene match. The CDR3 is 17 amino acids. CDR1 is SGHTA and CDR2 is FQGNSA in the germline V gene. The CDR3 nucleotides read TGTGCCAGCAGCTGGGCTCCTAGCGGGACCGATTCATACGAGCAGTACTTC. Its translation: CASSWAPSGTDSYEQYF.

This sequence joins TRBV13 and TRBJ2-7; 10 positions agree with TRBD1. Looked up from germline, CDR1 is PRHDT and CDR2 is FYEKMQ (reference sequence). The CDR3 contains 15 residues. V lost 6 bases to trimming and J lost 3 bases; unmatched junction nucleotides: 8. The DNA of the CDR3 is TGTGCCAGCAGTCCGTTTGGGACAGGGGTCTACGAGCAGTACTTC. This sequence encodes CASSPFGTGVYEQYF.

The rearrangement links TRBV27 to TRBJ2-7, with a tentative D call TRBD1 (6 bases). Trimming took 5 bases from V and 2 from J, leaving 13 bases between them. Germline lookup yields CDR1 MNHEY and CDR2 SMNVEV (reference sequence). This CDR3 contains 14 residues. CDR3 coding DNA: TGTGCCAGCAGTGCACACAGGGATACCTACGAGCAGTACTTC. Amino acids: CASSAHRDTYEQYF.

This chain links TRBV6-1 with TRBJ2-7; a weak D match, TRBD2 (6 bases). The germline V and J ends were trimmed by 0 bases and 2 bases, with 11 bases remaining between them. The CDR3 spans 15 residues. The germline V gene has CDR1 MNHNS and CDR2 SASEGT. The CDR3 DNA is TGTGCCAGCAGTGAAGCGCGGGGTCCCACCTACGAGCAGTACTTC. Amino acids: CASSEARGPTYEQYF.

In this sample, this clone turned up a few times. The J gene is TRBJ1-1, the V gene TRBV29-1; D unclear. The germline CDR1 and CDR2 sequences are SQVTM and ANQGSEA. The V end lost 3 bases, the J end lost 3 bases, and 5 bases lay between the germline ends. CDR3 length equals 11 residues. The CDR3 reads CSVDPDTEAFF. CDR3 in DNA: TGCAGCGTTGATCCGGACACTGAAGCTTTCTTT.

The rearrangement joins TRBV4-1 to TRBJ2-7, with a weak D call TRBD2 (6 bases). The CDR3 runs 18 residues. Trimming took 4 bases from V and 4 from J, leaving 26 bases between them. Germline V gene lookup returns CDR1 MGHRA and CDR2 YSYEKL. The CDR3 reads CASSPMRDSSSTNYEQYF. For the CDR3, the DNA is TGCGCCAGCAGCCCAATGCGGGACTCCTCTTCGACCAATTACGAGCAGTACTTC.

The rearrangement joins TRBV7-9 to TRBJ2-4; TRBD2 is a possible D gene (7 bases). This CDR3 has 15 amino acids. From germline, CDR1 is SEHNR and CDR2 FQNEAQ (reference sequence). V was trimmed by 5 bases and J by 3 bases, leaving 14 bases between them. The CDR3 is CASSQRGGGKNIQYF. The CDR3 DNA reads as TGTGCCAGCAGCCAGAGGGGGGGCGGCAAAAACATTCAGTACTTC.

This chain links TRBV27 with TRBJ1-2; D unclear. Trimming took off 9 bases at V and 10 bases at J, with 15 bases between the two ends. Per germline, CDR1 MNHEY and CDR2 SMNVEV (reference sequence). The CDR3 extends over 11 amino acids. The CDR3 DNA reads as TGTGCCAGTCGGTCCGGGTCTCTCTACACCTTC. This gives the protein CASRSGSLYTF.

The chain has TRBV4-1 and TRBJ1-2; 9 bases line up with TRBD1. The CDR3 loop spans 15 amino acids. After removal of 5 bases from V and 1 base from J, the junction contained 5 bases not matched to a gene. The V gene's germline CDR1 is MGHRA and CDR2 YSYEKL. CDR3 in DNA: TGCGCCAGCAGCGCAAGGACAGGGGATAACTATGGCTACACCTTC. It encodes CASSARTGDNYGYTF.

CDR3 sequence reads: CASSLDRFNQPQHF. CDR3 bases: TGTGCCAGCAGCCTGGACAGATTCAATCAGCCCCAGCATTTT. The rearrangement joins TRBV6-6 to TRBJ1-5, with a tentative D call TRBD1 (6 bases). V lost 6 bases and J 3 bases, leaving 12 bases between the germline ends. The CDR3 runs to 14 residues. Looked up from germline, CDR1 is MNHNY and CDR2 is SVGAGI (reference sequence).

The chain recombines TRBV4-2 with TRBJ1-4; weak D call: TRBD1 (6 bases). Germline lookup yields CDR1 LGHNA and CDR2 YNFKEQ. The CDR3 is made up of 14 amino acids. Trimming took off 3 bases at V and 5 bases at J, with 10 bases between the two ends. The CDR3 DNA reads TGTGCCAGCAGCCATAACAGGGAGAATGAAAAACTGTTTTTT. Amino acid sequence: CASSHNRENEKLFF.

The V call is TRBV30, the J call TRBJ2-1; maybe TRBD1 (6 bases). The V end was cut by 3 bases, the J end by 8 bases, with 20 bases between. CDR1 and CDR2 from the germline V gene are GTSNPN and SVGIG (reference sequence). The CDR3 consists of 15 residues. The CDR3 is CAWSRGRGSADEQFF. DNA for the CDR3: TGTGCCTGGAGCCGGGGTAGGGGGAGTGCCGATGAGCAGTTCTTC.

The chain recombines TRBV28 with TRBJ2-7, with D possibly TRBD1 on 5 matching bases. V was pared by 7 bases and J by 1 base, with 11 bases between. The germline V gene has CDR1 MDHEN and CDR2 SYDVKM. The CDR3 covers 13 residues. CDR3 DNA sequence: TGTGCCAGCAATCGGGCAGGGTCCTACGAGCAGTACTTC. It specifies CASNRAGSYEQYF.

A single count supports this clone. This chain joins TRBV18 and TRBJ1-1; possible D gene TRBD1, 6 bases. Germline CDR1 KGHSH, CDR2 LQKENI. CDR3 size: 14 residues. V lost 6 bases to trimming and J lost 4 bases, with 15 bases between them. The CDR3 DNA follows: TGTGCCAGCTCCGAGGGGGGGGAGGGCACTGAAGCTTTCTTT. Protein product: CASSEGGEGTEAFF. Complete variable domain (other parts from reference TRBV18 and TRBJ1-1): NAGVMQNPRHLVRRRGQEARLRCSPMKGHSHVYWYRQLPEEGLKFMVYLQKENIIDESGMPKERFSAEFPKEGPSILRIQQVVRGDSAAYFCASSEGGEGTEAFFGQGTRLTVV.

The chain is built from TRBV11-2 and TRBJ2-5; 9 bases align to TRBD2. Trimming at V came to 5 bases and at J to 0 bases, leaving 7 bases not matched to a gene. The germline V gene encodes CDR1 SGHAT and CDR2 FQNNGV. The CDR3 spans 16 residues. The CDR3: CASSESLAGNQETQYF. Here the CDR3 DNA reads TGTGCCAGCAGCGAATCCCTAGCGGGAAACCAAGAGACCCAGTACTTC.

The V and J genes are TRBV18 and TRBJ1-1; the D is unclear. V lost 6 bases to trimming and J lost 4 bases, with 18 bases between them. From germline, CDR1 is KGHSH and CDR2 LQKENI. The CDR3 consists of 15 residues. CDR3 sequence (DNA): TGTGCCAGCTCCCGCGGAGTATCAATGAGCACTGAAGCTTTCTTT. It is translated as CASSRGVSMSTEAFF. Complete variable domain (other parts from reference TRBV18 and TRBJ1-1): NAGVMQNPRHLVRRRGQEARLRCSPMKGHSHVYWYRQLPEEGLKFMVYLQKENIIDESGMPKERFSAEFPKEGPSILRIQQVVRGDSAAYFCASSRGVSMSTEAFFGQGTRLTVV.

The genes are TRBV30 and TRBJ1-2; 7 bases map to TRBD1. The CDR3 runs 17 residues. V lost 0 bases and J lost 8; bases outside the gene matches: 18. CDR1 is GTSNPN, CDR2 SVGIG, per germline (reference sequence). The DNA for the CDR3 is TGTGCCTGGAGTGTACTTCCCCACAGGGGCCTAAAGAGAGGCTACACCTTC. This gives the protein CAWSVLPHRGLKRGYTF.